This T cell receptor beta chain was observed in a study of spatial heterogeneity in lung cancer. This clonotype has ten or more counts. Antigen unknown. Regarding the study as a whole: Expanded intratumoral alpha and beta TCR counts tracked tumor mutation counts.

CDR1 is DFQATT, CDR2 SNEGSKA, per germline (reference sequence). The CDR3 covers 13 residues. V was clipped by 6 bases and J by 0 bases; unmatched bases: 3. Described time point: sample taken at primary tumor resection. Every molecule of TCR cDNA had its own unique molecular identifier. TCRdb reprocessed the 5' RACE reads with MiXCR, giving one entry per CDR3 protein. The profile shows about 100,000 distinct CDR3 sequences, about 4.4% of them singletons. Sequenced here: lung tumor tissue, sampled at surgery. This TCR derives from a male donor with early-stage non-small cell lung cancer. The chain uses TRBV20-1 and TRBJ2-7; 9 bases map to TRBD2. The CDR3 region has the DNA TGCAGTGCCCTTAGCGGGAGCTCCTACGAGCAGTACTTC. Its translation is CSALSGSSYEQYF.